One sample yielded the 28 T cell receptor beta chains listed below, sequenced in a study of T-cell reconstitution after alpha-beta-depleted transplantation in children. A TCRbeta library incorporating unique molecular identifiers was prepared. Using its own MiXCR run on the PCR reads, TCRdb lists one record per CDR3 protein. The data hold 350,000 to 500,000 distinct CDR3 sequences, with around two fifths observed a single time. Material: PBMCs, obtained before TCRalphabeta/CD19-depleted stem cell transplant. These receptors all stem from a girl aged 2 to 9 with aplastic anemia, due to receive a stem cell transplant.

This clonotype was seen many times. J is TRBJ2-7 and V is TRBV5-1, with D hard to call. Trimming cost V 2 bases and J 5 bases, with 14 bases left between them. Germline-derived CDR1 and CDR2 are SGHRS and YFSETQ. This CDR3 region has 14 residues. The CDR3 DNA reads TGCGCCAGCAGCTTTAAAGGGATACTGGACGAGCAGTACTTC. Translating gives CASSFKGILDEQYF.

This clonotype was found many times. V and J are TRBV2 and TRBJ1-1; the D is unclear. The CDR3 length is 14 residues. Germline lookup yields CDR1 SNHLY and CDR2 FYNNEI. V lost 6 bases, J lost 0 bases, and 11 bases lay in between. The CDR3 reads CASSLLTMNTEAFF. The CDR3 DNA reads as TGTGCCAGCAGCTTACTTACCATGAACACTGAAGCTTTCTTT.

The rearrangement joins TRBV5-6 to TRBJ1-5, with TRBD1 matching over 7 bases. The CDR3 is made up of 14 amino acids. Trimming cost V 4 bases and J 8 bases; bases outside gene matches: 9. Germline CDR1 SGHDT, CDR2 YYEEEE. DNA of the CDR3: TGTGCCAGCAGCCGGGACAGTGGGTACGAGCCCCAGCATTTT. Protein product: CASSRDSGYEPQHF.

The V gene is TRBV11-2, the J gene TRBJ2-3; tentatively, D is TRBD2 (5 bases). Looked up from germline, CDR1 is SGHAT and CDR2 is FQNNGV. This CDR3 comprises 15 residues. The V and J ends lost 1 base and 1 base respectively, with 9 bases between them. The CDR3 spells CASSLVRGRTDTQYF. CDR3 nucleotide sequence: TGTGCCAGCAGCTTAGTACGCGGGCGCACAGATACGCAGTATTTT.

Worth noting for this clonotype: A read error may explain this, as a much larger clone is one base away. The chain couples TRBV29-1 to TRBJ1-5; D gene uncertain. V dropped 4 bases and J dropped 0 bases, with 7 bases sitting between them. Germline lookup yields CDR1 SQVTM and CDR2 ANQGSEA. This CDR3 contains 13 residues. Here the CDR3 reads CSVAGNSNQPQHF. DNA for the CDR3: TGCAGCGTTGCCGGGAATAGCAATCAGCCCCAGCATTTT.

Many counts were recorded for this clonotype. The V call is TRBV7-8, the J call TRBJ2-5; D uncertain. Germline V gives CDR1 SGHVS, CDR2 FQNEAQ. The V end lost 7 bases, the J end lost 5 bases, and 14 bases lay between the germline ends. The CDR3 has 13 residues. CDR3 amino acids: CASTRSLGETQYF. The CDR3 coding sequence is TGTGCCAGCACCCGAAGTTTAGGGGAGACCCAGTACTTC.

V and J are TRBV30 and TRBJ1-1; D gene unclear. The CDR3 runs to 11 residues. V lost 7 bases and J lost 4, with 10 bases in between. CDR1 and CDR2 (germline): GTSNPN, SVGIG (reference sequence). The CDR3 sequence: CASEDGTEAFF. DNA for the CDR3: TGTGCCTCAGAAGATGGCACTGAAGCTTTCTTT. Combining the CDR3 with reference TRBV30 and TRBJ1-1 gives the whole variable domain SQTIHQWPATLVQPVGSPLSLECTVEGTSNPNLYWYRQAAGRGLQLLFYSVGIGQISSEVPQNLSASRPQDRQFILSSKKLLLSDSGFYLCASEDGTEAFFGQGTRLTVV.

This chain joins TRBV4-1 and TRBJ2-7, with 10 positions matching TRBD1. Germline CDR1 is MGHRA and CDR2 is YSYEKL. CDR3 length: 19 amino acids. V lost 4 bases, J lost 2 bases, and 17 bases stayed unmatched. CDR3 sequence (DNA): TGCGCCAGCAGCCTCAAGGGGGGGACAGGGGCCGCAAACCCCTACGAGCAGTACTTC. Its protein is CASSLKGGTGAANPYEQYF.

This clonotype was seen many times. V usage is TRBV6-1 and J usage is TRBJ2-7; the match to TRBD1 covers 10 bases. Germline CDR1 reads MNHNS; CDR2 reads SASEGT. The CDR3 totals 15 residues. The V and J ends lost 5 bases and 2 bases, in that order; junction bases with no gene match: 6. This CDR3 is CASSPSGTGAYEQYF. The DNA of the CDR3 is TGTGCCAGCAGTCCCTCCGGGACAGGGGCCTACGAGCAGTACTTC.

This clonotype came up many times. The genes are TRBV29-1 and TRBJ2-7, with D possibly TRBD1 on 5 matching bases. Germline V gene lookup returns CDR1 SQVTM and CDR2 ANQGSEA. Trimming removed 2 bases at V and 2 bases at J, with 10 bases between. The CDR3 totals 13 residues. The CDR3 DNA reads as TGCAGCGTTGAACATGGGGCCACCTACGAGCAGTACTTC. This encodes CSVEHGATYEQYF.

The rearrangement joins TRBV11-2 to TRBJ2-3; 11 nucleotides agree with TRBD1. CDR1 SGHAT and CDR2 FQNNGV come from the germline V gene. The CDR3 is 17 residues long. Trimming at V came to 6 bases and at J to 0 bases, leaving 8 bases not matched to a gene. CDR3 nucleotides: TGTGCCAGCAGGCCTCGGACAGGGGGCACCAGCACAGATACGCAGTATTTT. Translating gives CASRPRTGGTSTDTQYF.

The chain couples TRBV19 to TRBJ1-2, with 7 bases fitting TRBD1. The germline V gene has CDR1 LNHDA and CDR2 SQIVND (reference sequence). Trimming cost V 8 bases and J 8 bases; bases outside gene matches: 11. The CDR3 is 13 amino acids. The CDR3 region has the DNA TGTGCCAGTGCGGACAGGAACATAGGAGGCTACACCTTC. It is translated as CASADRNIGGYTF. Combining the CDR3 with reference TRBV19 and TRBJ1-2 gives the whole variable domain DGGITQSPKYLFRKEGQNVTLSCEQNLNHDAMYWYRQDPGQGLRLIYYSQIVNDFQKGDIAEGYSVSREKKESFPLTVTSAQKNPTAFYLCASADRNIGGYTFGSGTRLTVV.

This rearrangement joins TRBV28 to TRBJ2-3, with unresolved D. Germline values: CDR1 MDHEN, CDR2 SYDVKM. CDR3 length: 14 amino acids. V dropped 6 bases and J dropped 6 bases, with 16 bases sitting between them. CDR3 sequence reads: CASSRAGPRDTQYF. The DNA of the CDR3 is TGTGCCAGCAGCCGCGCCGGTCCTCGGGATACGCAGTATTTT.

This clonotype has ten or more counts. The rearrangement uses TRBV12-3 or TRBV12-4 and TRBJ1-5, with D possibly being TRBD1 (5 bases). Trimming cost V 5 bases and J 1 base, with 12 bases left between them. The length of the CDR3 is 15 residues. The CDR3 DNA is TGTGCCAGCAGTGGGACGTTAATCAGCAATCAGCCCCAGCATTTT. Protein: CASSGTLISNQPQHF.

At least ten counts were recorded for this clonotype. The CDR3 nucleotides are TGCGCCAGCAGCTTAACAGTCTCCTCGAACACCGGGGAGCTGTTTTTT. Amino acid sequence: CASSLTVSSNTGELFF. V and J are TRBV5-1 and TRBJ2-2; D unclear. The germline gives CDR1 SGHRS, CDR2 YFSETQ. The CDR3 is made up of 16 amino acids. V lost 2 bases and J lost 0, with 11 bases in between.

The rearrangement uses TRBV5-6 and TRBJ1-4; a weak D match, TRBD1 (6 bases). The germline V gene has CDR1 SGHDT and CDR2 YYEEEE. Trimming took off 4 bases at V and 7 bases at J, with 20 bases between the two ends. This CDR3 has 16 amino acids. DNA of the CDR3: TGTGCCAGCAGCCGGCCCTACCAGGGGACAACTGAAAAACTGTTTTTT. Protein sequence: CASSRPYQGTTEKLFF.

This clonotype was seen a few times. The chain couples TRBV6-1 to TRBJ1-2; 7 nucleotides agree with TRBD1. The CDR3 runs 13 residues. CDR1 and CDR2 (germline): MNHNS, SASEGT. Unmatched junction bases numbered 5, after V lost 10 bases and J lost 0 bases. The CDR3 is CATRDRANYGYTF. The DNA for the CDR3 is TGTGCCACTCGGGACAGAGCTAACTATGGCTACACCTTC.

The V call is TRBV7-8, the J call TRBJ2-7, with a weak D call TRBD2 (5 bases). The germline V and J ends were trimmed by 1 base and 1 base, with 20 bases remaining between them. The CDR3 has 18 residues. Germline-derived CDR1 and CDR2 are SGHVS and FQNEAQ. CDR3 nucleotide sequence: TGTGCCAGCAGCTTAGTGGTGCGGGCAAGGCCCGATTCCTACGAGCAGTACTTC. This encodes CASSLVVRARPDSYEQYF. Filled out from reference TRBV7-8 and TRBJ2-7, the complete variable domain reads GAGVSQSPRYKVAKRGQDVALRCDPISGHVSLFWYQQALGQGPEFLTYFQNEAQLDKSGLPSDRFFAERPEGSVSTLKIQRTQQEDSAVYLCASSLVVRARPDSYEQYFGPGTRLTVT.

The chain uses TRBV29-1 and TRBJ2-2; D is unresolved. CDR1 is SQVTM and CDR2 is ANQGSEA in the germline V gene. There are 10 residues in the CDR3. Trimming left V 7 bases short and J 8 bases short, with 8 bases between. The CDR3 nucleotides read TGCAGCGCCCTTGGGGGGGAGCTGTTTTTT. This encodes CSALGGELFF.

This clonotype was seen more than once but under ten times. The chain has TRBV29-1 and TRBJ2-7; TRBD2 matches 9 bases. The CDR3 is 16 amino acids. CDR1 is SQVTM, CDR2 ANQGSEA, per germline. J was trimmed by 3 bases and V by 1 base; bases with no gene match: 10. The CDR3: CSVEVRVGTSNYEQYF. As DNA, the CDR3 is TGCAGCGTTGAAGTTAGGGTCGGGACTAGCAACTACGAGCAGTACTTC.

This clonotype was counted at least ten times. V and J are TRBV5-1 and TRBJ2-1, with D tentatively TRBD2 (5 bases). The CDR3 covers 14 residues. CDR1 is SGHRS, CDR2 YFSETQ, per germline. V shed 4 bases and J shed 9 bases, with 17 bases lying between them. The CDR3 coding sequence is TGCGCCAGCAGCCCTCTTAGCGATTCGGCTGAGCAGTTCTTC. This translates into CASSPLSDSAEQFF.

The chain has TRBV20-1 and TRBJ2-2, with TRBD2 identical over 9 bases. J lost 1 base, V lost 3 bases, and 3 bases had no gene match. The CDR3 has 15 amino acids. Germline CDR1 reads DFQATT; CDR2 reads SNEGSKA (reference sequence). CDR3 loop: CSASAGGENTGELFF. The CDR3 bases are TGCAGTGCTAGTGCGGGGGGGGAGAACACCGGGGAGCTGTTTTTT.

The V gene is TRBV7-3, the J gene TRBJ2-3; 10 bases align to TRBD2. The germline CDR1 and CDR2 sequences are SGHTA and FQGTGA. This CDR3 has 18 residues. The ends lost 3 bases at V and 2 bases at J; junction bases unmatched: 11. This CDR3 is CASSLRASGGGNTDTQYF. In nucleotides, the CDR3 is TGTGCCAGCAGCTTGAGAGCTAGCGGGGGAGGAAACACAGATACGCAGTATTTT.

The chain recombines TRBV7-9 with TRBJ1-1; D is perhaps TRBD1 (6 bases). CDR3 size: 16 residues. V gave up 5 bases and J gave up 0 bases, with 16 bases separating them. Per the germline V gene, CDR1 is SEHNR and CDR2 is FQNEAQ (reference sequence). CDR3 nucleotide sequence: TGTGCCAGCAGCCCCGGGGGAGCAGGGGTGAACACTGAAGCTTTCTTT. Its translation: CASSPGGAGVNTEAFF.

For this clonotype: An end of the junction differs from the germline gene, which may be a read error. The chain is built from TRBV7-9 and TRBJ1-3; the match to TRBD1 covers 8 bases. CDR1 is SEHNR, CDR2 FQNEAQ, per germline (reference sequence). The CDR3 consists of 13 residues. CDR3 sequence reads: CASSLGSRDRSDF. The CDR3 region has the DNA TGTGCCAGCAGCTTAGGAAGTCGGGACAGGTCGGATTTT.

This clonotype has ten or more counts. This chain joins TRBV20-1 and TRBJ2-3; D not certain. There are 13 residues in the CDR3. The V end lost 0 bases, the J end lost 2 bases, and 6 bases lay between the germline ends. CDR1 DFQATT and CDR2 SNEGSKA come from the germline V gene (reference sequence). Here the CDR3 reads CSARDRLTDTQYF. The DNA for the CDR3 is TGCAGTGCTAGAGATAGGCTCACAGATACGCAGTATTTT.

This chain links TRBV2 with TRBJ2-5, with 14 bases fitting TRBD2. The CDR3 is made up of 17 amino acids. The V gene end was trimmed by 6 bases and the J gene end by 4 bases; junction bases not matched to a gene: 10. CDR1 is SNHLY, CDR2 FYNNEI, per germline. Here the CDR3 reads CASSATSGGALGETQYF. CDR3 sequence (DNA): TGTGCCAGCAGCGCGACTAGCGGGGGGGCCTTGGGAGAGACCCAGTACTTC.

This clonotype appeared many times. The chain joins TRBV20-1 to TRBJ2-7; D ambiguous. Germline values: CDR1 DFQATT, CDR2 SNEGSKA (reference sequence). This CDR3 spans 13 amino acids. The V end was cut by 6 bases, the J end by 0 bases, with 12 bases between. Written as DNA, the CDR3 is TGCAGTGCCGACCGAGCTAGCTCCTACGAGCAGTACTTC. This encodes CSADRASSYEQYF.